These 10 T cell receptor beta chains originate from one sample sequenced in a study of cytomegalovirus exposure and HLA in healthy donors. Researchers ran the PCR with 60 Vbeta and 13 Jbeta primers. Only in-frame clones appear in the TCRdb table, and some are missing; sequencing was by immunoSEQ multiplex PCR. Of 150,000 or so clones detected, roughly 70% appear once; the ten largest clones hold roughly 4%. Sequences were obtained from PBMCs. The receptors originated from a man aged 18 to 29 in good health and CMV-seropositive.

The rearrangement links TRBV19 to TRBJ1-2, with 7 bases aligning to TRBD1. The CDR3 contains 12 residues. V gave up 7 bases and J gave up 9 bases; unmatched junction bases: 8. In germline, CDR1 is LNHDA, CDR2 SQIVND (reference sequence). The CDR3 protein is CASKRTGYRYTF. Written as DNA, the CDR3 is TGTGCCAGTAAGCGGACAGGATACCGCTACACCTTC.

V usage is TRBV21-1 and J usage is TRBJ2-7; TRBD1 is taken as the D call from the table, unchecked against the DNA. TRBV21-1 is noted as a pseudogene. The CDR3 has 16 amino acids. The CDR3 DNA reads TGTGCCAGCAGCAAAAAGGGCAGGGTTTCACCCTACGAGCAGTACTTC. It codes for CASSKKGRVSPYEQYF.

The chain employs TRBV6-5 and TRBJ2-7; D not certain. V was clipped by 0 bases and J by 3 bases, with 9 bases between them. The CDR3 loop spans 14 amino acids. CDR1 and CDR2 from the germline V gene are MNHEY and SVGAGI. The CDR3 coding sequence is TGTGCCAGCAGTTACTCCACGAGCGACTACGAGCAGTACTTC. Its protein product is CASSYSTSDYEQYF.

The chain has TRBV5-1 and TRBJ2-2; the match to TRBD1 covers 10 bases. This CDR3 is built from 17 residues. Germline CDR1 reads SGHRS; CDR2 reads YFSETQ. With 0 bases clipped from V and 1 base from J, the junction kept 3 bases outside the gene matches. The CDR3 is CASSLAGQGVNTGELFF. The CDR3 region has the DNA TGCGCCAGCAGCTTGGCAGGACAGGGGGTGAACACCGGGGAGCTGTTTTTT.

The chain carries TRBV6-6 and TRBJ1-2; unclear D gene. CDR1 MNHNY and CDR2 SVGAGI come from the germline V gene (reference sequence). The CDR3 totals 14 residues. Trimming pared 5 bases from V and 2 bases from J, leaving 12 bases between. The CDR3 DNA follows: TGTGCCAGCAGTGGACTTCCGACGAACTATGGCTACACCTTC. Translation gives CASSGLPTNYGYTF.

This clone has a handful of counts. V gene TRBV6-5 combines with J gene TRBJ2-2; the D is unclear. The V gene's germline CDR1 is MNHEY and CDR2 SVGAGI. V was clipped by 2 bases and J by 3 bases, with 4 bases between them. The CDR3 length is 13 residues. The CDR3 DNA is TGTGCCAGCAGTTACACGGACACCGGGGAGCTGTTTTTT. Translating it yields CASSYTDTGELFF.

This clone has only one observation. DNA of the CDR3: TGCAGCGCCACCCGACAGGGTAGTGAAAAACTGTTTTTT. Translated, it gives CSATRQGSEKLFF. V usage is TRBV29-1 and J usage is TRBJ1-4, with 7 bases fitting TRBD1. J was trimmed by 7 bases and V by 7 bases; bases with no gene match: 9. Germline V gives CDR1 SQVTM, CDR2 ANQGSEA. The CDR3 sequence is 13 residues long.

The genes are TRBV30 and TRBJ2-7; TRBD1 is a possible D gene (5 bases). Trimming removed 5 bases from V and 3 bases from J, with 14 bases in between. Germline CDR1 GTSNPN, CDR2 SVGIG (reference sequence). The CDR3 totals 13 residues. The CDR3 sequence: CAWSRGLDYEQYF. CDR3 bases: TGTGCCTGGTCTAGGGGTTTGGACTACGAGCAGTACTTC. The variable domain in full, completed from reference TRBV30 and TRBJ2-7, reads SQTIHQWPATLVQPVGSPLSLECTVEGTSNPNLYWYRQAAGRGLQLLFYSVGIGQISSEVPQNLSASRPQDRQFILSSKKLLLSDSGFYLCAWSRGLDYEQYFGPGTRLTVT.

This clone turned up a few times. V usage is TRBV4-1 and J usage is TRBJ2-7; TRBD2 might be the D (6 bases). This CDR3 region has 16 residues. Germline values: CDR1 MGHRA, CDR2 YSYEKL. V was cut by 0 bases and J by 2 bases, with 14 bases left in between. The CDR3 nucleotides read TGCGCCAGCAGCCAAGATCCGGGGGTTGGGGCCTACGAGCAGTACTTC. It specifies CASSQDPGVGAYEQYF.

The chain joins TRBV27 to TRBJ2-1, with 11 bases fitting TRBD1. The CDR3 contains 15 residues. Trimming took 2 bases from V and 5 from J; bases not matched to a gene: 2. Germline V gene lookup returns CDR1 MNHEY and CDR2 SMNVEV (reference sequence). CDR3 DNA: TGTGCCAGCAGTTTAGGGACAGGGGGTAACAATGAGCAGTTCTTC. Residues: CASSLGTGGNNEQFF.